The next 18 T cell receptor beta chains were all read from a single sample in a study of low-dose radiotherapy and immunotherapy resistance in tumors. Noted time point: before trial treatment. Alpha and beta chains were covered, as first-strand cDNA relied on TRAV- and TRBV-specific primers. With a V-primer adapter and a constant-region primer, TCRs were amplified for approximately 19 PCR cycles. Each CDR3 protein is one row after TCRdb ran MiXCR on the reads. This table holds 65,000 to 90,000 distinct CDR3 sequences, about 20% found once. The material was PBMCs, obtained before treatment. These receptors were taken from a male donor with prostate cancer.

The V and J genes are TRBV18 and TRBJ1-3; perhaps TRBD1 as D (5 bases). CDR3 size: 18 residues. The V gene lost 4 bases and the J gene lost 0 bases, with 19 bases spanning the gap. Germline-derived CDR1 and CDR2 are KGHSH and LQKENI. CDR3 in amino acids: CASSLGTPDLRSGNTIYF. The CDR3 coding sequence is TGTGCCAGCTCACTCGGGACCCCAGATTTGCGCTCTGGAAACACCATATATTTT.

The table lists this clonotype with many counts. V usage is TRBV30 and J usage is TRBJ1-6, with D maybe TRBD1 (5 bases). The V end lost 4 bases, the J end lost 2 bases, and 18 bases lay between the germline ends. The CDR3 has 17 residues. Looked up from germline, CDR1 is GTSNPN and CDR2 is SVGIG (reference sequence). CDR3 protein: CAWNRGTTIPYNSPLHF. CDR3 in DNA: TGTGCCTGGAATAGGGGCACAACTATTCCCTATAATTCACCCCTCCACTTT. Complete variable domain (other parts from reference TRBV30 and TRBJ1-6): SQTIHQWPATLVQPVGSPLSLECTVEGTSNPNLYWYRQAAGRGLQLLFYSVGIGQISSEVPQNLSASRPQDRQFILSSKKLLLSDSGFYLCAWNRGTTIPYNSPLHFGNGTRLTVT.

The chain joins TRBV6-1 to TRBJ2-7, with D perhaps TRBD1 (6 bases). The V gene's germline CDR1 is MNHNS and CDR2 SASEGT. The CDR3 has 14 residues. The V end lost 6 bases, the J end lost 2 bases, and 14 bases lay between the germline ends. CDR3 nucleotides: TGTGCCAGCAGCACAGGGCAGATAACCTACGAGCAGTACTTC. Amino acid sequence: CASSTGQITYEQYF.

This clonotype is a singleton in its sample. The chain combines TRBV6-1 with TRBJ2-4; D gene uncertain. With 7 bases removed from V and 7 bases from J, the gap between germline ends came to 8 bases. The CDR3 runs to 11 residues. The germline V gene encodes CDR1 MNHNS and CDR2 SASEGT. The CDR3 loop reads CASISTNIQYF. The CDR3, as DNA: TGTGCCAGCATCTCTACTAACATTCAGTACTTC.

For the CDR3, the DNA is TGCGCCAGCAGTAAGGGCGCTAACTATGGCTACACCTTC. Encoded protein: CASSKGANYGYTF. This chain connects TRBV23-1 to TRBJ1-2, with D hard to call. TRBV23-1 is identified as an open reading frame with a role that is uncertain. The V and J ends lost 5 bases and 0 bases respectively, with 7 bases between them. The CDR3 is 13 residues long.

This clonotype has ten or more counts. This chain uses TRBV4-2 with TRBJ2-1; the match to TRBD2 covers 8 bases. V lost 1 base, J lost 7 bases, and 6 bases stayed unmatched. CDR1 LGHNA and CDR2 YNFKEQ come from the germline V gene. The CDR3 totals 15 residues. The CDR3 bases are TGTGCCAGCAGCCAAGGCTCCGGGGGGGCAAATGAGCAGTTCTTC. It codes for CASSQGSGGANEQFF.

This clonotype was seen many times. The CDR3 loop reads CASRQEGLAGIYEQYF. Here the CDR3 DNA reads TGTGCCAGCAGACAAGAAGGTCTAGCGGGGATCTACGAGCAGTACTTC. The chain has TRBV28 and TRBJ2-7; 9 bases fit TRBD2. Germline V gene lookup returns CDR1 MDHEN and CDR2 SYDVKM. The ends lost 6 bases at V and 3 bases at J; junction bases unmatched: 12. The CDR3 consists of 16 residues. Combining the CDR3 with reference TRBV28 and TRBJ2-7 gives the whole variable domain DVKVTQSSRYLVKRTGEKVFLECVQDMDHENMFWYRQDPGLGLRLIYFSYDVKMKEKGDIPEGYSVSREKKERFSLILESASTNQTSMYLCASRQEGLAGIYEQYFGPGTRLTVT.

Ten or more counts support this clonotype. This chain connects TRBV18 to TRBJ2-7, with TRBD2 identical over 11 bases. V shed 5 bases and J 5 bases; nucleotides not matched to a gene: 5. This CDR3 has 14 amino acids. Germline V gene sequence: CDR1 KGHSH, CDR2 LQKENI. This chain's CDR3 is CASSRLAGSDEQYF. The CDR3 coding sequence is TGTGCCAGCTCAAGACTAGCGGGGAGCGACGAGCAGTACTTC. Full variable domain (missing parts from reference TRBV18 and TRBJ2-7): NAGVMQNPRHLVRRRGQEARLRCSPMKGHSHVYWYRQLPEEGLKFMVYLQKENIIDESGMPKERFSAEFPKEGPSILRIQQVVRGDSAAYFCASSRLAGSDEQYFGPGTRLTVT.

This clonotype was seen ten or more times. V gene TRBV18 combines with J gene TRBJ1-1, with a tentative D call TRBD1 (5 bases). V gave up 3 bases and J gave up 4 bases, with 12 bases separating them. Germline CDR1 reads KGHSH; CDR2 reads LQKENI. The CDR3 length is 14 residues. The CDR3 DNA follows: TGTGCCAGCTCACCGGCAGGGCTGCGCACTGAAGCTTTCTTT. Residues: CASSPAGLRTEAFF.

The J gene is TRBJ2-3, the V gene TRBV2; 8 bases map to TRBD2. In germline, CDR1 is SNHLY, CDR2 FYNNEI. The CDR3 contains 15 residues. J gave up 4 bases and V 6 bases, and 9 bases lay outside the gene matches. CDR3 sequence: CASRGPAGEADTQYF. Here the CDR3 DNA reads TGTGCCAGCAGGGGTCCAGCGGGAGAGGCAGATACGCAGTATTTT.

This clonotype was counted at least ten times. This rearrangement joins TRBV5-6 to TRBJ1-3; TRBD1 aligns across 8 bases. Losses at the gene ends were 5 bases for V and 2 bases for J; bases not matched to a gene: 6. There are 15 residues in the CDR3. Germline V CDR1 and CDR2: SGHDT, YYEEEE. CDR3 bases: TGTGCCAGCAGACGACAGGGGTTTACTGGAAACACCATATATTTT. The encoded protein is CASRRQGFTGNTIYF.

This clonotype showed up many times. The chain has TRBV5-5 and TRBJ2-3; maybe TRBD1 (6 bases). V lost 4 bases and J 2 bases, leaving 8 bases between the germline ends. Germline-derived CDR1 and CDR2 are SGHKS and YYEKEE (reference sequence). The length of the CDR3 is 13 residues. The CDR3 reads CASSGDITDTQYF. The CDR3 region has the DNA TGTGCCAGCAGCGGGGACATCACAGATACGCAGTATTTT. The full variable domain, in which reference TRBV5-5 and TRBJ2-3 provide the parts outside the CDR3, is DAGVTQSPTHLIKTRGQQVTLRCSPISGHKSVSWYQQVLGQGPQFIFQYYEKEERGRGNFPDRFSARQFPNYSSELNVNALLLGDSALYLCASSGDITDTQYFGPGTRLTVL.

Ten or more counts support this clonotype. The rearrangement uses TRBV15 and TRBJ2-2; no reliable D call. From germline, CDR1 is LNHNV and CDR2 YYDKDF (reference sequence). Trimming took 5 bases from V and 5 from J, leaving 15 bases between them. The length of the CDR3 is 15 residues. CDR3 coding DNA: TGTGCCACCAGCTGGGGAAGCGTAGGGACCGGGGAGCTGTTTTTT. It specifies CATSWGSVGTGELFF.

At least ten counts were recorded for this clonotype. V and J are TRBV28 and TRBJ1-2, with D hard to call. V was clipped by 1 base and J by 0 bases, with 3 bases between them. CDR1 is MDHEN, CDR2 SYDVKM, per germline. The length of the CDR3 is 13 residues. The DNA for the CDR3 is TGTGCCAGCAGTTTATACCCTAACTATGGCTACACCTTC. Protein product: CASSLYPNYGYTF.

Many counts were recorded for this clonotype. CDR3 sequence reads: CASSQAVGTAPATNEKLFF. The CDR3 bases are TGCGCCAGCAGTCAAGCCGTCGGGACAGCACCCGCAACTAATGAAAAACTGTTTTTT. The chain couples TRBV23-1 to TRBJ1-4; 7 bases fit TRBD1. TRBV23-1 is labeled an ORF, and its function is uncertain. The ends lost 2 bases at V and 0 bases at J; junction bases unmatched: 12. The CDR3 covers 19 residues.

This clonotype has at least ten counts. V gene TRBV12-3 or TRBV12-4 combines with J gene TRBJ1-2; D not resolved. V lost 3 bases, J lost 4 bases, and 9 bases lay in between. This CDR3 comprises 13 residues. CDR3 amino acids: CASSFTAGYGYTF. In DNA form, the CDR3 reads TGTGCCAGCAGTTTCACAGCAGGCTATGGCTACACCTTC.

This clonotype was detected many times. This rearrangement joins TRBV12-3 or TRBV12-4 to TRBJ1-3, with D maybe TRBD1 (5 bases). The V and J ends lost 5 bases and 0 bases respectively, with 17 bases between them. CDR3 length: 17 residues. CDR3 sequence reads: CASSPREGDPSGNTIYF. In nucleotides, the CDR3 is TGTGCCAGCAGTCCCCGGGAAGGGGACCCCTCTGGAAACACCATATATTTT.

Ten or more counts support this clonotype. This chain uses TRBV7-6 with TRBJ2-2, with a tentative D call TRBD2 (5 bases). The V gene lost 5 bases and the J gene lost 4 bases, with 8 bases spanning the gap. The CDR3 contains 13 residues. The germline CDR1 and CDR2 sequences are SGHVS and FNYEAQ. The CDR3 loop reads CASSRGPTGELFF. The DNA of the CDR3 is TGTGCCAGCAGCCGCGGGCCCACCGGGGAGCTGTTTTTT.